This T cell receptor (beta chain) was identified during a study of cytomegalovirus exposure and HLA in healthy donors. Study summary: HLA-typed donors were the source of approximately 88 million unique TCRs, which an early data release held.

About this clone itself: The antigen is undetermined.

The PCR contained 60 Vbeta and 13 Jbeta primers. TCRdb keeps only in-frame clones here, not all; method: immunoSEQ multiplex PCR. This sample has around 160,000 clones, with over 70% found just once. CDR1 SGHTA and CDR2 FQGTGA come from the germline V gene. The V and J ends lost 5 bases and 5 bases, in that order; junction bases with no gene match: 7. This CDR3 comprises 15 residues. Study-level results: Rare TCR sequences dominated, though some public TCRs recurred in many donors. TRBV6-2, TRBV6-3 and some other V segments were excluded as indistinguishable.

The clonotype was recovered from a male donor in good health and CMV-seropositive. The material sequenced was PBMCs. The V call is TRBV7-3, the J call TRBJ2-2, with 8 bases aligning to TRBD1. The CDR3 loop reads CASSQTGALTGELFF. CDR3 bases: TGTGCCAGCAGCCAGACAGGGGCCCTGACCGGGGAGCTGTTTTTT.